This T cell receptor (beta chain) was documented in a study of relationships among human T cell subsets. TCR alpha and beta CDR3s were amplified from mRNA by semiquantitative ARM-PCR. In ARM-PCR, communal superprimers followed tagged nested gene-specific primers for exponential amplification. Exonuclease cleared nested primers, then first-round products were reamplified. TCRdb re-called the multiplex PCR reads with MiXCR, one entry per CDR3 protein. The sample shows 3,000 to 4,000 distinct CDR3 sequences, roughly 47% of them seen only once. CD4+CD25-CD294+ Th2 cells were bead-selected for CD294 once CD4+CD56+ natural killer T cells were depleted. In regard to this clonotype: The antigen is undetermined.

The CDR3 is 16 amino acids. Germline CDR1 SNHLY, CDR2 FYNNEI. Trimming cost V 6 bases and J 0 bases, with 17 bases left between them. Findings and caveats of the study: Clones with over 100 reads held over 55% of CD8+ cytotoxic sequences.

The sequenced sample consisted of CD4+ Th2 cells sorted from blood. This TCR derives from a man aged 35-49 years in good health. The chain is built from TRBV2 and TRBJ1-1, with D unclear. DNA for the CDR3: TGTGCCAGCAGGCCTCAGAGACCGGCTATGAACACTGAAGCTTTCTTT. As protein: CASRPQRPAMNTEAFF.